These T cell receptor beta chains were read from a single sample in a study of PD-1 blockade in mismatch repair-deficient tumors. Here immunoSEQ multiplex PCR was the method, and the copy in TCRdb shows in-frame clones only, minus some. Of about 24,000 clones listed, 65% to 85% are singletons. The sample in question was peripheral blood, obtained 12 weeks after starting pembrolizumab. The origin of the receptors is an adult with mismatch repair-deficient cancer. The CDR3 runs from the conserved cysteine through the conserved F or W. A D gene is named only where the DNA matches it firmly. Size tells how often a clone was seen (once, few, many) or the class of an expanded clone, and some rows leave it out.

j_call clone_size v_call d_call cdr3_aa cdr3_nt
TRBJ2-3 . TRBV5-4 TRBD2 CASSLTAGVRTDTQYF TGTGCCAGCAGCCTGACAGCGGGAGTTCGTACAGATACGCAGTATTTT
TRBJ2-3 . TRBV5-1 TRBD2 CASSLAGSSGRYTDTQYF TGCGCCAGCAGCTTGGCCGGGTCTAGCGGGAGATACACAGATACGCAGTATTTT
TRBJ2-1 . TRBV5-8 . CASSFQQFF TGTGCCAGCAGCTTTCAGCAGTTCTTC
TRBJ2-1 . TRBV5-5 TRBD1 CASSQGVSSYNEQFF TGTGCCAGCAGCCAGGGGGTTAGCTCCTACAATGAGCAGTTCTTC
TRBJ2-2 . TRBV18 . CASSPDSYTGELFF TGTGCCAGCTCACCAGACAGCTACACCGGGGAGCTGTTTTTT
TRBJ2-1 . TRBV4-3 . CASSYLGHNEQFF TGCGCCAGCAGCTACCTGGGCCACAATGAGCAGTTCTTC
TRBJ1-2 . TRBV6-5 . CASSGRGNYGYTF TGTGCCAGCAGTGGCAGGGGAAACTATGGCTACACCTTC
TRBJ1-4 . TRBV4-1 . CASSPTGRDNEKLFF TGCGCCAGCAGCCCCACAGGGAGGGATAATGAAAAACTGTTTTTT
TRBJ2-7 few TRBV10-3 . CAISGGYEQYF TGTGCCATCAGTGGAGGGTACGAGCAGTACTTC
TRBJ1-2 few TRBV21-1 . CASNRDGYTF TGTGCCAGCAACCGCGATGGCTACACCTTC
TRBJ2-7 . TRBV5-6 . CASSFTGRHEQYF TGTGCCAGCAGCTTCACAGGGCGCCACGAGCAGTACTTC
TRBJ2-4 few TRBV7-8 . CASSFLSGASTLAKNIQYF TGTGCCAGCAGCTTTTTATCTGGGGCCTCGACCCTAGCCAAAAACATTCAGTACTTC
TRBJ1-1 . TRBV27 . CASSSLGGVNTEAFF TGTGCCAGCAGTTCCCTCGGGGGGGTTAACACTGAAGCTTTCTTT
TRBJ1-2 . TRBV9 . CASSVGAGNRYGYTF TGTGCCAGCAGCGTAGGAGCAGGGAATCGGTATGGCTACACCTTC
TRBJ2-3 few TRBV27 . CASSPTVEDTQYF TGTGCCAGCAGTCCTACCGTTGAAGATACGCAGTATTTT